This T cell receptor beta chain appears in the sequencing data of a study of cytomegalovirus exposure and HLA in healthy donors. Study-level findings and limits: There were some public TCRs occurring in many donors, but most TCR sequences were rare. Researchers catalogued 160 or so TCR beta chains as cytomegalovirus-associated. Subsequent analysis revealed that first-cohort TCR clusters tended to co-occur in the 120 or so validation repertoires.

Separation from the approximately 710-subject first cohort characterized the roughly 110-subject validation cohort, to which the donors belonged. Profiled with immunoSEQ multiplex PCR; TCRdb holds only in-frame clones, not every one. The sample records 150,000 to 180,000 clones, roughly 86% being singletons. Worth noting for this clone: Its antigen is unidentified.

The V and J ends lost 5 bases and 4 bases, in that order; junction bases with no gene match: 6. This CDR3 is built from 14 residues. Germline assignment: CDR1 ENHRY and CDR2 SYGVKD. The rearrangement uses TRBV10-3 and TRBJ1-2, with 8 bases that match TRBD1. Sequencing was performed on PBMCs. The receptor comes from a human donor in good health. CDR3 bases: TGTGCCATCAGTCCGACAGGGGAGGGCTATGGCTACACCTTC. This codes for CAISPTGEGYGYTF.